This T cell receptor (beta chain) emerged from a study of cytomegalovirus exposure and HLA in healthy donors. Regarding this clone: No antigen is known for it.

Study-wide results and limits: Most of the TCR beta V segments (in an earlier analysis) were productive either about 87% or about 30% of the time. A likely sequencing artifact accounted for one observed cluster of highly shared sequence variants.

Primers included in the PCR were 60 Vbeta and 13 Jbeta primers. Assay used: immunoSEQ multiplex PCR; TCRdb lists only in-frame clones, some missing. The table includes about 62,000 clones, about 89% detected once. The sequencing sample was made of PBMCs. The receptor was derived from a young man in good health and CMV-seronegative.

The CDR3 loop is CASSTTEVNIEKLFF. CDR3 DNA: TGTGCCAGCAGCACCACGGAGGTGAACATCGAAAAACTGTTTTTT. This chain uses TRBV7-9 with TRBJ1-4; D is undetermined. The CDR3 length is 15 residues. Trimming stripped 5 bases from V and 8 bases from J, with 18 bases between. Germline CDR1 and CDR2: SEHNR and FQNEAQ (reference sequence).